This T cell receptor beta chain derives from a study of blood T cells in healthy people across ages (dated by TCRdb to 2013 to 2016). Regarding the study in general: Template switching captured roughly one uniquely barcoded TCR beta cDNA molecule per two T cells in model experiments. The study measured age-related changes in TCR beta repertoire diversity using deep sequencing normalized with unique cDNA molecular identifiers. Donors were grouped into four age groups: young (average 16 years), middle-aged (39), aged (approximately 58) and long-lived (approximately 78). To avoid experimental bias, donors of different ages were distributed randomly across sequencing lanes. Using the same blood draw, the study looked at two additional independent replicas of 1 million unique cDNA reads for two donors, one aged 18 to 30 and the other aged 80 or older.

Library creation used 5' RACE. Sequenced on an Illumina HiSeq 2500. The second PCR ran for about 6 to 11 cycles and used a J-beta primer mix along with a sample-barcoded 5' primer. Each TCR beta cDNA molecule received a unique molecular identifier from a template-switch 5' adaptor carrying 12 random nucleotides. Each sample yielded at least 2.5 million CDR3-containing paired-end reads. First-strand cDNA synthesis was performed from all RNA using the Mint cDNA synthesis kit, with priming by a TRBC-specific oligonucleotide. Following uracil-DNA glycosylase treatment, a first 18-cycle PCR with universal primers M1SS and BC2_uni_R was performed on all cDNA. The study's processing was this. Each sample was normalized by randomly selecting 1 million high-quality reads, each carrying a distinct molecular identifier. Reads with shared molecular identifiers were discarded instead of being binned into consensus sequences. MiTCR, run with a Q25 quality threshold and the strictest error-elimination algorithm, handled CDR3 identification, clonotype clustering and error correction. A nonparametric unseen species model with Euler transformation was used to estimate a lower bound on total TCR beta diversity. TCRdb reworked the public reads: Q25 trimming with fastp, MiXCR clone assembly, productive beta chains retained. Every CDR3 protein is listed once, alongside the most common genes and DNA of its rows. Clone size and V and J calls follow TCRdb, not the original study. Recorded for this sample are some 1,500,000 distinct CDR3 sequences; 35% to 45% of them occurred a single time. The ten top clones hold approximately 4% of the sample.

Beyond this particular receptor, the publication reports: As age increased, observed TCR beta diversity per million T cells dropped in a roughly linear way, and a significant reduction was already evident by age 40. Compared with the aged group, more naive CD4+ T cells, fewer expanded clones and increased TCR diversity were shown by the long-lived group, suggesting age selection. Bulk unsorted PBMC profiling prevented conclusive comparison of naive and antigen-experienced compartments. The CMV infection status of donors was not known, potentially confounding age-related changes in expanded clonotypes. There was a strong correlation between observed TCR beta diversity and the percentage of naive T cells measured by flow cytometry. Estimates of total diversity based on one million sequenced T cells were considered lower bounds and underestimates.

The junction carries 14 bases between V and J, which are trimmed by 3 bases and 3 bases respectively. From its cysteine to its phenylalanine, the CDR3 spans 14 amino acids. Here the CDR3 DNA is all that survives: 42 bases in frame from base 1. Looking up the germline V gene (reference sequence) yields CDR1 DFQATT and CDR2 SNEGSKA. On this clonotype: There is no known antigen for this receptor. Qualities for individual bases were not recorded, and no much larger clone is one base off.

Donors were roughly 40 systemically healthy Caucasian individuals from Russia aged 6 to 90 years. Each donor gave around 9.5 milliliters of peripheral blood, collected into EDTA-treated Vacutainer tubes. Ficoll-Paque density-gradient centrifugation was used to isolate PBMCs, with at least 7 million per sample. Trizol reagent was used to extract total RNA from PBMCs, with at least 6 micrograms per sample. For every donor, flow cytometry on a PBMC aliquot measured the percentage of naive CD45RAhigh/CD27high T cells. The sequenced material came from blood. The chain employs TRBV20-1 and TRBJ1-1; the D gene cannot be named for sure. The clonotype comes from a woman aged 18-29 years in good health. The CDR3 region: CSARVRGSDTEAFF. The nucleotide sequence reads as follows: TGCAGTGCTAGGGTCCGGGGTTCGGACACTGAAGCTTTCTTT.